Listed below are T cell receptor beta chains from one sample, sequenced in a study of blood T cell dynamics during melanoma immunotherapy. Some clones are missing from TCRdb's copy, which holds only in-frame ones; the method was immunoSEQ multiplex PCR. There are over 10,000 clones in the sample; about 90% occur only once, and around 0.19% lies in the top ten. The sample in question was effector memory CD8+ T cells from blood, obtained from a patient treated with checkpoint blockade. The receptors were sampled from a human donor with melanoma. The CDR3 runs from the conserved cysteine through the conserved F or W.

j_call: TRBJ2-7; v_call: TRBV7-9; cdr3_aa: CASSLGEDEQYF
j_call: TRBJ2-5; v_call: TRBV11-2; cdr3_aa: CASSLIRTGKETQYF
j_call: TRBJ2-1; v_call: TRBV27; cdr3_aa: CASSVLAGGLNNEQFF
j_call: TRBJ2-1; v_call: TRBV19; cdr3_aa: CASSTTITYNEQFF
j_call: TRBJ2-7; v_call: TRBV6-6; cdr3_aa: CASSWEGQNSYEQYF
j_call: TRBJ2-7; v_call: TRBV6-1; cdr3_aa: CAIPGPGYEQYF
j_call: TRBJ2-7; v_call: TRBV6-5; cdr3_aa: CASSYLRVYEQYF
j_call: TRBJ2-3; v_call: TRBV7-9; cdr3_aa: CASSSSGRNTDTQYF
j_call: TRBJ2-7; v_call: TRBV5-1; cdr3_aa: CAGTESGTGEDEQYF
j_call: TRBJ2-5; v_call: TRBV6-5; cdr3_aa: CASSPGQNQETQYF
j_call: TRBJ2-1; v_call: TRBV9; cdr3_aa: CASSHTSGTYNEQFF
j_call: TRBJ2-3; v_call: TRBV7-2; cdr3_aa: CASSLLGSTDTQYF
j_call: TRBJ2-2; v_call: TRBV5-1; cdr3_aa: CASSPRDSNTGELFF
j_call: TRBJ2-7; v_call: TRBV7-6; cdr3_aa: CASSPTEDEQYF
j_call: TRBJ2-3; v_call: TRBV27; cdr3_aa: CASSSGQGADTQYF
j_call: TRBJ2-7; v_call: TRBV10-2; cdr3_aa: CASSEGTGNPEQYF
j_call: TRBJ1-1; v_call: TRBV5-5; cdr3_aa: CASSESARKGMWGTEAFF
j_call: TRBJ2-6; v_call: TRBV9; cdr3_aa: CASSPGTGGYGRANVLTF
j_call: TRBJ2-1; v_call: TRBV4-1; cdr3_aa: CASSQAPYRRDEQFF
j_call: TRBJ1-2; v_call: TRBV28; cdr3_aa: CASRGYYGYTF
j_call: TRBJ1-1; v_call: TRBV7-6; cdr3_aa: CASSWPQGMNTEAFF
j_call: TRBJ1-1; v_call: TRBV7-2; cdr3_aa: CASTYYSLMNTEAFF
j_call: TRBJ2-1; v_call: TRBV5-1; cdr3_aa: CASSLGQYNEQFF
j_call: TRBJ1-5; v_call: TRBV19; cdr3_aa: CASSMEQGYSNQPQHF
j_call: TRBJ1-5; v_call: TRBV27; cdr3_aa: CASSWGLDQPQHF
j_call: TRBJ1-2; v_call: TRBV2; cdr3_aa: CAGRQGATGYTF
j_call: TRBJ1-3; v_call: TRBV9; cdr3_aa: CASSVDEVIVDGNTIYF
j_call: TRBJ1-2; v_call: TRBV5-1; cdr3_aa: CASSWDRETDRGYTF
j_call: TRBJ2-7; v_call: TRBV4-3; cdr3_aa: CASSQDAPTQFSSYEQYF